The sequence of this TCR beta chain was determined in a study of beta chain features in type 1 diabetes. Study-wide results and limits: Type 1 diabetes patients had VDJ junctions that carried fewer insertions and more deletions. TCRB CDR3s were moderately but significantly shorter in Type 1 diabetes patients in all four CD4+ subsets. Across patients, naive, central memory and Treg TCRB repertoires exhibited apparently greater similarity than was observed across healthy donors.

The isolated RNA, all of it, was reverse transcribed, so expressed TCRB transcripts were what got sequenced. The data were produced by immunoSEQ multiplex PCR, yet TCRdb's version contains in-frame clones alone and is incomplete. The repertoire has about 47,000 clones, roughly 45% of them found once; the top ten carry more than 0.1%. Concerning this clone itself: Its antigen remains unknown.

Sorting that relied on CD45RO/CCR7/CD25/CD127/CD95/CD27 yielded CD4+ naive, central memory, regulatory and stem cell-like memory cells. Germline CDR1 and CDR2: ENHRY and SYGVKD. V trimming: 7 bases; J trimming: 5 bases; junction bases outside the gene matches: 5. The length of the CDR3 is 13 residues. Sequencing was performed on stem cell memory CD4+ T cells from blood. The chain combines TRBV10-3 with TRBJ2-5, with TRBD1 matching 9 bases. The clonotype was recovered from a man aged 25-40 years with type 1 diabetes. The CDR3 protein is CAINPTGGETQYF. The CDR3 bases are TGTGCCATCAATCCGACAGGGGGGGAGACCCAGTACTTC.